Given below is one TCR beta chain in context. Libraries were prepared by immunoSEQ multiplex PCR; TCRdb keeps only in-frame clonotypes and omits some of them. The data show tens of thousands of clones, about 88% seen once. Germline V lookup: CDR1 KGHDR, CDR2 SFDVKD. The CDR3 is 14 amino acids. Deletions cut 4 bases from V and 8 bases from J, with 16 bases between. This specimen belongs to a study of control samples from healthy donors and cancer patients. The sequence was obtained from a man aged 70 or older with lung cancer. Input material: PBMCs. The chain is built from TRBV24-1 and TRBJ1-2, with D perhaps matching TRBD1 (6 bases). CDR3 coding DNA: TGTGCCACCAGTGAACAGGGTGGAATTTCAGGCTACACCTTC. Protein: CATSEQGGISGYTF.